This T cell receptor (beta chain) was captured in a study of T cells in Graves' hyperthyroidism and ophthalmopathy. V was pared by 4 bases and J by 4 bases, with 10 bases between. CDR3 length: 13 residues. CDR1 and CDR2 from the germline V gene are SNHLY and FYNNEI. TCR beta CDR3 regions were amplified from RNA. Researchers ran a first-round RT-PCR on the TCR CDR3 using the HTBI primer set. In TCRdb, the multiplex PCR reads were re-called with MiXCR into one record per CDR3 protein. Among about 500,000 distinct CDR3 sequences listed, about 15% were seen once. This clonotype was counted ten times or more.

Specimen: blood. The gene calls are TRBV2 and TRBJ2-5; no firm D call. The sequence was collected from a woman aged 25 to 39 with Graves' ophthalmopathy. The DNA of the CDR3 is TGTGCCAGCAGTGTTGACCAGATAGAGACCCAGTACTTC. It specifies CASSVDQIETQYF. Full variable domain (outside the CDR3, taken from reference TRBV2 and TRBJ2-5): EPEVTQTPSHQVTQMGQEVILRCVPISNHLYFYWYRQILGQKVEFLVSFYNNEISEKSEIFDDQFSVERPDGSNFTLKIRSTKLEDSAMYFCASSVDQIETQYFGPGTRLLVL.